This T cell receptor (beta chain) was sequenced for a study of cytomegalovirus exposure and HLA in healthy donors. Study-level points and caveats: Some TCR beta chains (around 180 of them) were listed as cytomegalovirus-associated. Accounts indicate the classifier identified cytomegalovirus status with strong specificity and sensitivity. In an earlier analysis, most TCR beta V segments were productive about 87% or about 30% of the time. Among the CMV-associated chains, three were confirmed in vitro as specific for CMV antigens.

PCR was performed using 60 Vbeta and 13 Jbeta primers. Measured with immunoSEQ multiplex PCR; TCRdb has only the in-frame clones, and not every one. The table includes some 150,000 clones, 73% detected once. Trimming left V 2 bases short and J 2 bases short, with 12 bases between. CDR3 length: 15 amino acids. In germline, CDR1 is GTSNPN, CDR2 SVGIG (reference sequence). With respect to this clone: Its antigen is not known.

The V call is TRBV30, the J call TRBJ2-2, with D tentatively TRBD2 (5 bases). This TCR derives from a human donor in good health. The sample comprised PBMCs. The CDR3 protein is CAWSITGINTGELFF. The CDR3 DNA sequence: TGTGCCTGGAGTATCACCGGGATTAACACCGGGGAGCTGTTTTTT.